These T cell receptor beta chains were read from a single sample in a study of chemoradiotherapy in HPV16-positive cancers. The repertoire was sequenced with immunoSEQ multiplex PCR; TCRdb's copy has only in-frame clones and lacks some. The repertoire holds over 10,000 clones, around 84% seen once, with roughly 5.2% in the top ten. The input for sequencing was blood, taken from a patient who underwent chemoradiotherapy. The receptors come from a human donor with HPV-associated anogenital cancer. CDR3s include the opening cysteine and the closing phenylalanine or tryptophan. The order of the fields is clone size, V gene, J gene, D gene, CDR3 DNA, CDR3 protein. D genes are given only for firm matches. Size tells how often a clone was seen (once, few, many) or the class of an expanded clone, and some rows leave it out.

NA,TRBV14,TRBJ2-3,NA,TGTGCCAGCAGCCAAGGTGCCCGGTCAGTTACGCAGTATTTT,CASSQGARSVTQYF
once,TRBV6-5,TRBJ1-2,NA,TGTGCCAGCAGTTACGAACCTAACTATGGCTACACCTTC,CASSYEPNYGYTF
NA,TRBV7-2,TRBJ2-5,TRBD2,TGTGCCAGCAGCTTAACCGGGCGGGGGGGCCAAGAGACCCAGTACTTC,CASSLTGRGGQETQYF
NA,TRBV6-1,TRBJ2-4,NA,TGTGCCAGCAGTGAACACAGGCAGACCAAAAACATTCAGTACTTC,CASSEHRQTKNIQYF
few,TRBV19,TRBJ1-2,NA,TGTGCCAGCCTAGCCCAGGGCACCGGCTACACCTTC,CASLAQGTGYTF
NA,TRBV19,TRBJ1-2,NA,TGTGCCAGTAGTATAGATACGGAGGGGCTCGGTGGCTACACCTTC,CASSIDTEGLGGYTF
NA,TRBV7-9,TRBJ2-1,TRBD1,TGTGCCAGCAGCTTGACCCAGGGGGTAGGGCGCAATGAGCAGTTCTTC,CASSLTQGVGRNEQFF
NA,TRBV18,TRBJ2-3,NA,TGTGCCAGCTCACCTACGGGGGCAGATACGCAGTATTTT,CASSPTGADTQYF
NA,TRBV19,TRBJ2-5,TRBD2,TGTGCCAGTATAACTAGCGGGGGGGCCGGGGAGACCCAGTACTTC,CASITSGGAGETQYF
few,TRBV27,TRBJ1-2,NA,TGTGCCAGCGGAGAACAGGGCATCCGCTATGGCTACACCTTC,CASGEQGIRYGYTF
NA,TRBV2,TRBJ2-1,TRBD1,TGTGCCAGCAGTGATGTGACAGGGCGGTTGTGGGAGTTCTTC,CASSDVTGRLWEFF
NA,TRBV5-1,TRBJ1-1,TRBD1,TGCGCCAGCAGCTCGACAGGGGTAGGGTTCACTGAAGCTTTCTTT,CASSSTGVGFTEAFF
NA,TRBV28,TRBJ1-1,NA,TGTGCCAGCAGTGACTCATCTAGAGCTTTCTTT,CASSDSSRAFF
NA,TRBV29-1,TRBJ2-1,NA,TGCAGCGTCCGCCCGTACAATGAGCAGTTCTTC,CSVRPYNEQFF
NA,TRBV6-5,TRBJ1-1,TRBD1,TGTGCCAGCAGGTCCACCGGGACAGGGTTTGCTTTCTTT,CASRSTGTGFAFF
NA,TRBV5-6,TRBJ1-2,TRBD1,TGTGCCAGCAGCTTGGCAGGGACAGGCGACAACTATGGCTACACCTTC,CASSLAGTGDNYGYTF
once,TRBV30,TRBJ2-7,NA,TGTGCCTGGATGACGCAGGGTGGCTACGAGCAGTACTTC,CAWMTQGGYEQYF
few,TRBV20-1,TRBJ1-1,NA,TGCAGTGCTAGAGATCAGACTGAAGCTTTCTTT,CSARDQTEAFF
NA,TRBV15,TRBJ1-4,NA,TGTGCCACCAGCAGAGACAGGGGACGGACTAATGAAAAACTGTTTTTT,CATSRDRGRTNEKLFF
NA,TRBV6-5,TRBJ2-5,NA,TGTGCCAGCCACGAACCGGGACGGCAAGAGACCCAGTACTTC,CASHEPGRQETQYF
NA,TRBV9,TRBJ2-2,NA,TGTGCCAGCAACCCCGGATCTAACACCGGGGAGCTGTTTTTT,CASNPGSNTGELFF
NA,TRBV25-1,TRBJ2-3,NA,TGTGCCAGCACCCCAAGCATGGGGGGCCCTACAGATACGCAGTATTTT,CASTPSMGGPTDTQYF
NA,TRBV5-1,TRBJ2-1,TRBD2,TGCGCCAGCAGAACCGAGCGGGGGGGACGGAACAATGAGCAGTTCTTC,CASRTERGGRNNEQFF
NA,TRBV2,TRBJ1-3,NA,TGTGCCAGCAGCAAAAAGACAGGAACCCTTGGAAACACCATATATTTT,CASSKKTGTLGNTIYF
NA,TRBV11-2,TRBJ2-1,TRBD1,TGTGCCAGCAGCCGGGACAGTACTGTCTACAATGAGCAGTTCTTC,CASSRDSTVYNEQFF
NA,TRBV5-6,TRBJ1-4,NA,TGTGCCAGCAGCTGGGGGACGGGTAATGAAAAACTGTTTTTT,CASSWGTGNEKLFF
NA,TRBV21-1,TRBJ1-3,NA,TGTGCCAGCAGCCACCTGGACAGCCACTCTGGAAACACCATATATTTT,CASSHLDSHSGNTIYF
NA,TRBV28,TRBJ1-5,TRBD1,TGTGCCAGCAGGGGGGACAGGGGGCCGAGCAATCAGCCCCAGCATTTT,CASRGDRGPSNQPQHF
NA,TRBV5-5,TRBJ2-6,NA,TGTGCCAGCAGCGTGATGGGGGGCGATGGGGCCAACGTCCTGACTTTC,CASSVMGGDGANVLTF
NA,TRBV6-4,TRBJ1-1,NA,TGTGCCAGCAGTGTCGAAAAAGGGACTGAAGCTTTCTTT,CASSVEKGTEAFF
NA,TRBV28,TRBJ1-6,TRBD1,TGTGCCAGCAGTTCCCGGGACAGATATAATTCACCCCTCCACTTT,CASSSRDRYNSPLHF
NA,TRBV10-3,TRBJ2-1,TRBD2,TGTGCCCTCGGGGGGGCCGTAGATGAGCAGTTCTTC,CALGGAVDEQFF
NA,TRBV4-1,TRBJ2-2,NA,TGCGCCAGCAGCCAAGATGCTTCATTCACCGGGGAGCTGTTTTTT,CASSQDASFTGELFF
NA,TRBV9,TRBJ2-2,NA,TGTGCCAGCAGCGTCGACAGGATGAACACCGGGGAGCTGTTTTTT,CASSVDRMNTGELFF
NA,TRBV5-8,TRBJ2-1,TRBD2,TGTGCCAGCAGCTCCGGGACTAGCGTCACCAATGAGCAGTTCTTC,CASSSGTSVTNEQFF
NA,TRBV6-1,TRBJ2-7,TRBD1,TGTGCCAGCAGTGAAGCGCGAGGGGACAGGCGAATTAAGAGCTCCTACGAGCAGTACTTC,CASSEARGDRRIKSSYEQYF
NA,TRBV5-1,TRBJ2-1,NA,TGCGCCAGCAGCTTGGTTGGGGGGGGGCAGAATGAGCAGTTCTTC,CASSLVGGGQNEQFF
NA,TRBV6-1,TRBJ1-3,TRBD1,TGTGCCAGCAGGCCGACAGGGGTCGGAAACACCATATATTTT,CASRPTGVGNTIYF
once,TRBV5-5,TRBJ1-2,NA,TGTGCCAGCAGCTTGGAGGGCAGACCTAACTATGGCTACACCTTC,CASSLEGRPNYGYTF
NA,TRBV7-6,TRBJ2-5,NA,TGTGCCAGCAGCTTATTAGGGTCAGGGACCCAGTACTTC,CASSLLGSGTQYF
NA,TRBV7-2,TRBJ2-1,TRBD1,TGTGCCAGCAGCTTAGCAGGACAGGGAAGAGATGAGCAGTTCTTC,CASSLAGQGRDEQFF
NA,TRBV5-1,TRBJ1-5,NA,TGCGCCAGCAGCCCCGGACAGCAAAATAGCAATCAGCCCCAGCATTTT,CASSPGQQNSNQPQHF
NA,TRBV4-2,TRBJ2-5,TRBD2,TGTGCCAGCAGCCCCACTTGGAGCGGGGCCCCCAAAGAGACCCAGTACTTC,CASSPTWSGAPKETQYF
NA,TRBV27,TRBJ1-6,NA,TGTGCCAGCAGTTTCGGCGGGAATTCACCCCTCCACTTT,CASSFGGNSPLHF
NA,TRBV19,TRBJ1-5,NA,TGTGCCAGTATGGGCAGTAGGGCAGACTACTTCAATCAGCCCCAGCATTTT,CASMGSRADYFNQPQHF
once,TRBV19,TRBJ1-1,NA,TGTGCCAGTAGTGTAGAGGGCTGGATGAACACTGAAGCTTTCTTT,CASSVEGWMNTEAFF
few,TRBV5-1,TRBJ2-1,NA,TGCGCCAGCGGAATCCAGAGCTCCTACAATGAGCAGTTCTTC,CASGIQSSYNEQFF
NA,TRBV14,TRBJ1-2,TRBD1,TGTGCCAGCAGCCCCCCGATCGGGACAGGGTATCATGGCTACACCTTC,CASSPPIGTGYHGYTF
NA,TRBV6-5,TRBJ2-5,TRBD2,TGTGCCAGCAGGCGGGGGGGATTAGGGACCCAGTACTTC,CASRRGGLGTQYF
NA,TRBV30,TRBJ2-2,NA,TGTGCCTGGAGTCAAGGGTATGATATAGGTTCCAACACCGGGGAGCTGTTTTTT,CAWSQGYDIGSNTGELFF
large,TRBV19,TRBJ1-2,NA,TGTGCCAGTCGGGGGGGCCCTACTAACTATGGCTACACCTTC,CASRGGPTNYGYTF
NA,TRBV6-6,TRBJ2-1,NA,TGTGCCAGCAGTTACTCCAGGAATGAGCAGTTCTTC,CASSYSRNEQFF
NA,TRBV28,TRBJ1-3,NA,TGTGCCAGCAGTTCCCTAACCGGGGTGCACAACACCATATATTTT,CASSSLTGVHNTIYF
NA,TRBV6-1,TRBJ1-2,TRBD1,TGTGCCAGCAGTTCCCGGGACAGGGCTTTCTATGGCTACACCTTC,CASSSRDRAFYGYTF